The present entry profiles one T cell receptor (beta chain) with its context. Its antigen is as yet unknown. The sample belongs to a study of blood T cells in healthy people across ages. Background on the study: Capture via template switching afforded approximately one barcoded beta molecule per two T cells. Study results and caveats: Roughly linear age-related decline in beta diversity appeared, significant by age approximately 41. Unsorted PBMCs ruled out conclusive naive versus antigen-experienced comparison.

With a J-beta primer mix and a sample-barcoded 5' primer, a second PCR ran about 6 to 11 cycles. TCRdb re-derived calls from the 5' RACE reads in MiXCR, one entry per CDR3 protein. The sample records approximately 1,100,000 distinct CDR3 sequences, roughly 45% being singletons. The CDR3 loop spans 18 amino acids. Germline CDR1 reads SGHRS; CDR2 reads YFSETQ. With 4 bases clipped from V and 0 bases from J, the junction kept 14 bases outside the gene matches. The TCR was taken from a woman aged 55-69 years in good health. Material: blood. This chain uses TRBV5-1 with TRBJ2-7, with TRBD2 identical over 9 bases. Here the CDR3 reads CASSPRPPSGISSYEQYF. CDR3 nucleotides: TGCGCCAGCAGCCCCAGACCCCCTAGCGGGATAAGCTCCTACGAGCAGTACTTC. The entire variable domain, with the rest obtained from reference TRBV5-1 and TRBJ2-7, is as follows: KAGVTQTPRYLIKTRGQQVTLSCSPISGHRSVSWYQQTPGQGLQFLFEYFSETQRNKGNFPGRFSGRQFSNSRSEMNVSTLELGDSALYLCASSPRPPSGISSYEQYFGPGTRLTVT.